The next 11 T cell receptor beta chains were all read from a single sample in a study of T cell responses to AZD1222 COVID-19 vaccine. Profiled with immunoSEQ multiplex PCR; TCRdb holds only in-frame clones, not every one. The sample consists of 100,000 to 150,000 clones, 75% to 90% of them appearing once. The starting material was peripheral blood, obtained on day 0 of AZD1222 vaccination. The source of these receptors is an adult in good health.

J is TRBJ1-6 and V is TRBV2, with 9 bases aligning to TRBD1. This CDR3 has 18 residues. V shed 8 bases and J 6 bases; nucleotides not matched to a gene: 17. Germline V CDR1 and CDR2: SNHLY, FYNNEI. CDR3 coding DNA: TGTGCCAGCTCCTTGGAGGGACAGGGATTGGGTGCTAATTCACCCCTCCACTTT. This encodes CASSLEGQGLGANSPLHF.

This chain connects TRBV4-2 to TRBJ1-5, with TRBD1 matching 9 bases. Per germline, CDR1 LGHNA and CDR2 YNFKEQ. CDR3 length equals 16 residues. J lost 2 bases, V lost 5 bases, and 7 bases had no gene match. The CDR3 loop is CASSGTGGARNQPQHF. CDR3 DNA: TGTGCCAGCAGCGGAACAGGGGGCGCCCGCAATCAGCCCCAGCATTTT.

On this clone: This may be a read error, as it is one base from a much larger clone. V gene TRBV5-4 combines with J gene TRBJ1-5; D unclear. CDR1 is SGHNT and CDR2 is YYREEE in the germline V gene (reference sequence). The CDR3 runs 12 residues. V was clipped by 0 bases and J by 4 bases, with 2 bases between them. The CDR3 DNA follows: TGTGCCAGCAGCTTGGAAAATCAGCCCCAGCATTTT. The encoded protein is CASSLENQPQHF.

The genes are TRBV12-3 or TRBV12-4 and TRBJ1-1; D perhaps matches TRBD1 (5 bases). This CDR3 region has 13 residues. V shed 4 bases and J shed 6 bases, with 12 bases lying between them. The CDR3 region is CASSSSDMPEAFF. As DNA, the CDR3 is TGTGCCAGCAGTTCCTCGGACATGCCTGAAGCTTTCTTT.

The chain uses TRBV12-3 or TRBV12-4 and TRBJ2-5; D not resolved. The CDR3 spans 11 residues. Trimming took off 8 bases at V and 5 bases at J, with 9 bases between the two ends. CDR3 residues: CASSIGETQYF. The CDR3 DNA reads TGTGCCAGCTCCATTGGGGAGACCCAGTACTTC.

V gene TRBV19 combines with J gene TRBJ1-2; TRBD1 might be the D (6 bases). There are 15 residues in the CDR3. The germline V gene has CDR1 LNHDA and CDR2 SQIVND (reference sequence). V shed 5 bases and J shed 0 bases, with 13 bases lying between them. CDR3 in DNA: TGTGCCAGTAGTCCTACAGGGATTACTAACTATGGCTACACCTTC. As protein: CASSPTGITNYGYTF.

The chain carries TRBV12-3 or TRBV12-4 and TRBJ2-6; no clear D. Deletions cut 7 bases from V and 2 bases from J, with 6 bases between. The CDR3 spans 13 residues. The chain's CDR3 is CASTPAGANVLTF. In DNA form, the CDR3 reads TGTGCCAGCACCCCTGCTGGGGCCAACGTCCTGACTTTC.

This chain connects TRBV2 to TRBJ1-4; D is perhaps TRBD1 (6 bases). There are 14 residues in the CDR3. Germline lookup yields CDR1 SNHLY and CDR2 FYNNEI. V gave up 7 bases and J gave up 7 bases, with 16 bases separating them. CDR3 region: CASNNRVRLEKLFF. The CDR3 DNA follows: TGTGCCAGCAACAACAGGGTCCGTCTTGAAAAACTGTTTTTT.

The rearrangement uses TRBV10-3 and TRBJ2-3; 7 positions agree with TRBD1. J gave up 3 bases and V 6 bases, and 12 bases lay outside the gene matches. The CDR3 covers 16 residues. The germline V gene encodes CDR1 ENHRY and CDR2 SYGVKD. DNA for the CDR3: TGTGCCATCAGCCCAACGACAGGGCTCGGGACAGATACGCAGTATTTT. This translates into CAISPTTGLGTDTQYF.

The chain is built from TRBV28 and TRBJ1-2, with TRBD1 matching 9 bases. The CDR3 contains 15 residues. V trimming: 5 bases; J trimming: 8 bases; junction bases outside the gene matches: 12. CDR1 and CDR2 (germline): MDHEN, SYDVKM. Written as DNA, the CDR3 is TGTGCCAGCAGTCCTGGGACAGGGCCTGAGGGGGGCTACACCTTC. It yields the protein CASSPGTGPEGGYTF.

This chain uses TRBV9 with TRBJ2-1, with D possibly matching TRBD1 (6 bases). This CDR3 region has 15 residues. The V end lost 0 bases, the J end lost 5 bases, and 12 bases lay between the germline ends. Germline CDR1 is SGDLS and CDR2 is YYNGEE. This CDR3 reads CASSVGVTGNNEQFF. The CDR3 nucleotides read TGTGCCAGCAGCGTAGGGGTGACAGGCAACAATGAGCAGTTCTTC.